This TCR beta chain derives from a study of blood T cell repertoires in COVID-19. About the research overall: The United States, Italy and Spain provided the acute and convalescent COVID-19 samples. Sample material is recorded as cDNA or gDNA derived from T cells, B-cell-depleted T cells, or PBMCs.

Authors' methods: For nucleated cells, counts were estimated from reference gene primer amplification. Measured with immunoSEQ multiplex PCR; TCRdb has only the in-frame clones, and not every one. The V and J calls and the clone size are those of that table, but D and trimming were determined from the DNA. This sample carries 200,000 to 300,000 clones, around 87% of them seen once, and the ten largest clones take 5.2%. The receptor's source is a woman aged 60-75 years with COVID-19, enrolled during active disease. The sequenced sample was peripheral blood.

Here the CDR3 DNA reads TGTGCCAGCAGTCCCCCCACAGGGCGGGGGTCACCCCTCCACTTT. This encodes CASSPPTGRGSPLHF. The chain couples TRBV28 to TRBJ1-6; TRBD1 is a possible D gene (6 bases). Germline V gene lookup returns CDR1 MDHEN and CDR2 SYDVKM. The CDR3 is 15 residues long. V was clipped by 5 bases and J by 10 bases, with 18 bases between them. Variable domain in full (rest from reference TRBV28 and TRBJ1-6): DVKVTQSSRYLVKRTGEKVFLECVQDMDHENMFWYRQDPGLGLRLIYFSYDVKMKEKGDIPEGYSVSREKKERFSLILESASTNQTSMYLCASSPPTGRGSPLHFGNGTRLTVT.